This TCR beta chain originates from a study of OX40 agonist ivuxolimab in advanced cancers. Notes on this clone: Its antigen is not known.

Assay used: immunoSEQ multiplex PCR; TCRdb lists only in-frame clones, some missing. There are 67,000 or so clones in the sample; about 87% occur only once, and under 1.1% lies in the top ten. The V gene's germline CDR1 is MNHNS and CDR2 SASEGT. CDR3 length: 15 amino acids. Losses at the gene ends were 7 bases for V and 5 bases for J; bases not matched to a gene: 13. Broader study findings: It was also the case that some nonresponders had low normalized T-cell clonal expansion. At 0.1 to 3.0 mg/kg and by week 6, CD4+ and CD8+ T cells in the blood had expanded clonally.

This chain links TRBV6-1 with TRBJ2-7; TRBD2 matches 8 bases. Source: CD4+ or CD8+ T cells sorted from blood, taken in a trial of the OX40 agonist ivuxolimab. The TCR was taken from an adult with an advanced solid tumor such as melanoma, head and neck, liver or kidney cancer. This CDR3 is CASTTGGGGTDEQYF. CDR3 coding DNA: TGTGCCAGCACAACGGGAGGGGGAGGCACGGACGAGCAGTACTTC.